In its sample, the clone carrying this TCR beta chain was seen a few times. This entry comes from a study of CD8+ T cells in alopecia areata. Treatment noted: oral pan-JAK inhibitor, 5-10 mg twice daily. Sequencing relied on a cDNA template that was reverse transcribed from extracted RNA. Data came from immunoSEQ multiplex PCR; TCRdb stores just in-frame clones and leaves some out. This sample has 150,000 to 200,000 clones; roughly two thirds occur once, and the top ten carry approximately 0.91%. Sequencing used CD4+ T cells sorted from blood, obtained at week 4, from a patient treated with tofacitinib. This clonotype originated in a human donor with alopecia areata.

The CDR3 sequence: CASSELRQLYNSPLHF. The CDR3 DNA follows: TGTGCCAGCAGTGAATTAAGGCAATTGTATAATTCACCCCTCCACTTT. The chain combines TRBV25-1 with TRBJ1-6; no clear D gene. The CDR3 has 16 residues. The V and J ends lost 1 base and 4 bases respectively, with 11 bases between them. Per the germline V gene, CDR1 is MGHDK and CDR2 is SYGVNS.